The 31 T cell receptor beta chains below come from one sample, sequenced in a study of cytomegalovirus exposure and HLA in healthy donors. Use of 60 Vbeta and 13 Jbeta primers characterized the PCR. Only in-frame clones appear in the TCRdb table, and some are missing; sequencing was by immunoSEQ multiplex PCR. The sample shows under 150,000 clones, about four fifths of them seen only once. The sequencing sample was made of PBMCs. The source is a woman between 40 and 55 years old in good health and CMV-seropositive.

This clone has a single count. The V and J genes are TRBV13 and TRBJ2-7, with D perhaps matching TRBD1 (6 bases). The CDR3 contains 14 residues. V shed 2 bases and J shed 5 bases, with 13 bases lying between them. The germline CDR1 and CDR2 sequences are PRHDT and FYEKMQ (reference sequence). CDR3 protein: CASSLFRGFNEQYF. The CDR3 coding sequence is TGTGCCAGCAGCTTATTCAGGGGCTTCAACGAGCAGTACTTC.

This clone has a handful of counts. The chain recombines TRBV6-1 with TRBJ2-2, with D perhaps TRBD2 (6 bases). Trimming took off 10 bases at V and 1 base at J, with 10 bases between the two ends. In germline, CDR1 is MNHNS, CDR2 SASEGT. This CDR3 is built from 13 residues. The CDR3 region has the DNA TGTGCCACCGGGAGCGGGAACACCGGGGAGCTGTTTTTT. It codes for CATGSGNTGELFF.

The chain recombines TRBV5-1 with TRBJ2-3; no firm D call. CDR1 and CDR2 (germline): SGHRS, YFSETQ. V lost 0 bases and J 3 bases, leaving 8 bases between the germline ends. This CDR3 is 14 amino acids long. The CDR3 nucleotides are TGCGCCAGCAGCTTGGCCACAGTAACAGATACGCAGTATTTT. Amino acids: CASSLATVTDTQYF. The full variable domain, completed using reference TRBV5-1 and TRBJ2-3, is KAGVTQTPRYLIKTRGQQVTLSCSPISGHRSVSWYQQTPGQGLQFLFEYFSETQRNKGNFPGRFSGRQFSNSRSEMNVSTLELGDSALYLCASSLATVTDTQYFGPGTRLTVL.

The rearrangement joins TRBV7-2 to TRBJ2-3; 9 bases map to TRBD2. The CDR3 covers 17 residues. V lost 0 bases to trimming and J lost 2 bases; unmatched junction nucleotides: 6. Germline V gene lookup returns CDR1 SGHTA and CDR2 FQGNSA. The CDR3 protein is CASSLAVWTSDTDTQYF. CDR3 sequence (DNA): TGTGCCAGCAGCTTAGCCGTCTGGACTAGCGACACAGATACGCAGTATTTT.

This clone was counted a single time. The chain links TRBV10-3 to TRBJ2-5, with 8 bases aligning to TRBD2. From germline, CDR1 is ENHRY and CDR2 SYGVKD. The V gene end was trimmed by 2 bases and the J gene end by 4 bases; junction bases not matched to a gene: 15. CDR3 length equals 18 residues. CDR3 residues: CAISEPLAGLNRTETQYF. In nucleotides, the CDR3 is TGTGCCATCAGTGAGCCCCTAGCGGGCCTAAACAGGACAGAGACCCAGTACTTC.

This rearrangement joins TRBV5-1 to TRBJ2-7; possibly TRBD1 for D (6 bases). Trimming cost V 6 bases and J 3 bases, with 7 bases left between them. The CDR3 totals 11 residues. Germline lookup yields CDR1 SGHRS and CDR2 YFSETQ. The chain's CDR3 is CASTDSYEQYF. CDR3 bases: TGCGCCAGCACGGACAGCTACGAGCAGTACTTC.

This chain uses TRBV11-2 with TRBJ2-3, with D tentatively TRBD2 (5 bases). Trimming removed 5 bases at V and 2 bases at J, with 17 bases between. There are 16 residues in the CDR3. The germline V gene has CDR1 SGHAT and CDR2 FQNNGV. In DNA form, the CDR3 reads TGTGCCAGCAGCCCGCTGACGGGATCACCCACAGATACGCAGTATTTT. This translates into CASSPLTGSPTDTQYF.

This sequence joins TRBV7-2 and TRBJ2-3; a possible D gene is TRBD1 (6 bases). The germline V gene encodes CDR1 SGHTA and CDR2 FQGNSA. Trimming took 0 bases from V and 5 from J, leaving 15 bases between them. The CDR3 covers 16 residues. This CDR3 is CASSLALTGRGDTQYF. The DNA for the CDR3 is TGTGCCAGCAGCTTAGCCCTCACAGGGCGTGGAGATACGCAGTATTTT.

The DNA of the CDR3 is TGTGCCAGCAGGGACTCCGGGACTTCCTACAATGAGCAGTTCTTC. This codes for CASRDSGTSYNEQFF. J is TRBJ2-1 and V is TRBV28; perhaps TRBD2 as D (6 bases). Germline CDR1 and CDR2: MDHEN and SYDVKM. V lost 6 bases, J lost 1 base, and 13 bases lay in between. The CDR3 runs 15 residues.

The CDR3 DNA reads TGTGCCAGCAGTGAAGAGGGCAGGGGCGCCGGGGAGCTGTTTTTT. Translating it yields CASSEEGRGAGELFF. The V call is TRBV25-1, the J call TRBJ2-2; maybe TRBD1 (6 bases). Per the germline V gene, CDR1 is MGHDK and CDR2 is SYGVNS. The CDR3 loop spans 15 amino acids. Trimming stripped 2 bases from V and 6 bases from J, with 13 bases between.

The chain couples TRBV13 to TRBJ2-1; 9 bases are a match to TRBD2. Germline V gene sequence: CDR1 PRHDT, CDR2 FYEKMQ (reference sequence). The CDR3 runs 16 residues. After removal of 5 bases from V and 6 bases from J, the junction contained 11 bases not matched to a gene. CDR3 protein: CASSETSGPTRNEQFF. In DNA, the CDR3 is TGTGCCAGCAGCGAAACTAGCGGGCCTACTCGCAATGAGCAGTTCTTC.

The sample holds one count of this clone. J is TRBJ2-7 and V is TRBV7-9, with TRBD2 matching 9 bases. The germline CDR1 and CDR2 sequences are SEHNR and FQNEAQ (reference sequence). The V and J ends lost 3 bases and 1 base, in that order; junction bases with no gene match: 13. The CDR3 contains 18 residues. This CDR3 reads CASSLTAGGLIGSYEQYF. In nucleotides, the CDR3 is TGTGCCAGCAGCTTGACGGCGGGAGGGCTAATAGGGTCCTACGAGCAGTACTTC.

This chain links TRBV11-2 with TRBJ2-7, with TRBD2 as a possible D gene (5 bases). Germline-derived CDR1 and CDR2 are SGHAT and FQNNGV. Trimming removed 5 bases from V and 5 bases from J, with 10 bases in between. The CDR3 runs 12 residues. DNA of the CDR3: TGTGCCAGCAGCGGACTCGAAGACGAGCAGTACTTC. Translating gives CASSGLEDEQYF.

The chain joins TRBV11-3 to TRBJ1-1; D is unclear. The CDR3 length is 15 residues. From germline, CDR1 is SGHNT and CDR2 YENEEA. The V end lost 3 bases, the J end lost 1 base, and 12 bases lay between the germline ends. The CDR3 is CASSFQTLSNTEAFF. CDR3 bases: TGTGCCAGCAGCTTCCAGACTCTCTCGAACACTGAAGCTTTCTTT.

This clone turned up a few times. J is TRBJ2-7 and V is TRBV11-2, with 8 bases that match TRBD1. V shed 1 base, J shed 2 bases, and the junction held 4 bases outside the gene matches. The CDR3 covers 15 residues. Looked up from germline, CDR1 is SGHAT and CDR2 is FQNNGV. The CDR3 DNA reads TGTGCCAGCAGCTTAGGTCGGGACAGGCCCTACGAGCAGTACTTC. Its translation: CASSLGRDRPYEQYF.

The V gene is TRBV7-9, the J gene TRBJ2-7; D possibly corresponds to TRBD1 (5 bases). The length of the CDR3 is 13 residues. V was pared by 6 bases and J by 1 base, with 10 bases between. Germline loops: CDR1 SEHNR, CDR2 FQNEAQ (reference sequence). This CDR3 reads CASRNGASYEQYF. The CDR3 DNA reads TGTGCCAGCAGGAATGGGGCTTCCTACGAGCAGTACTTC.

This chain links TRBV28 with TRBJ2-7; no clear D gene. Germline lookup yields CDR1 MDHEN and CDR2 SYDVKM. There are 12 residues in the CDR3. V was clipped by 5 bases and J by 0 bases, with 5 bases between them. The DNA for the CDR3 is TGTGCCAGCAGTCTGAGCTCCTACGAGCAGTACTTC. It codes for CASSLSSYEQYF.

There are a few counts of this clone. V usage is TRBV7-9 and J usage is TRBJ1-5; possibly TRBD1 for D (5 bases). Germline V gene lookup returns CDR1 SEHNR and CDR2 FQNEAQ (reference sequence). Trimming took off 3 bases at V and 4 bases at J, with 16 bases between the two ends. The CDR3 sequence is 16 residues long. CDR3 sequence (DNA): TGTGCCAGCAGCTTGTACCTGGGGCTTCGTAATCAGCCCCAGCATTTT. Its translation: CASSLYLGLRNQPQHF.

The genes are TRBV7-2 and TRBJ2-5, with 7 positions matching TRBD2. The length of the CDR3 is 14 residues. Germline V CDR1 and CDR2: SGHTA, FQGNSA. Unmatched junction bases numbered 3, after V lost 0 bases and J lost 5 bases. In DNA, the CDR3 is TGTGCCAGCAGCTTAGCGGGGGGGAGGGAGACCCAGTACTTC. Amino acid sequence: CASSLAGGRETQYF.

This chain uses TRBV28 with TRBJ2-7; 9 bases agree with TRBD1. The CDR3 consists of 14 residues. The junction had 10 bases not matched to a gene; V was cut back by 10 bases and J by 3 bases. Germline values: CDR1 MDHEN, CDR2 SYDVKM. The CDR3 DNA is TGTGCCACAGATATACCGGGACAGGGCTACGAGCAGTACTTC. This codes for CATDIPGQGYEQYF.

As DNA, the CDR3 is TGTGCCAGCAGCGCGAACCGGGACAGGGGGCGAGAGACCCAGTACTTC. This sequence encodes CASSANRDRGRETQYF. The rearrangement links TRBV7-3 to TRBJ2-5; 12 nucleotides match TRBD1. V shed 5 bases, J shed 4 bases, and the junction held 8 bases outside the gene matches. Germline lookup yields CDR1 SGHTA and CDR2 FQGTGA. The CDR3 sequence is 16 residues long.

The gene calls are TRBV7-2 and TRBJ1-1; a weak D match, TRBD1 (6 bases). The CDR3 spans 14 residues. Germline CDR1 and CDR2: SGHTA and FQGNSA. Trimming pared 5 bases from V and 4 bases from J, leaving 14 bases between. CDR3 region: CASSTNRVRTEAFF. In DNA form, the CDR3 reads TGTGCCAGCAGCACCAACAGGGTTCGCACTGAAGCTTTCTTT.

The chain is built from TRBV29-1 and TRBJ1-2, with TRBD1 matching 9 bases. The CDR3 extends over 12 amino acids. Trimming cost V 1 base and J 13 bases; bases outside gene matches: 7. Germline CDR1 is SQVTM and CDR2 is ANQGSEA. The CDR3 bases are TGCAGCGTTGAAGCCCAACAGGGGGCGGGCACCTTC. Residues: CSVEAQQGAGTF.

The V gene is TRBV5-1, the J gene TRBJ2-1, with D tentatively TRBD2 (5 bases). The CDR3 runs 14 residues. V was trimmed by 7 bases and J by 3 bases, leaving 14 bases between them. The germline V gene encodes CDR1 SGHRS and CDR2 YFSETQ. The CDR3 sequence is CASAERTVYNEQFF. The CDR3 coding sequence is TGCGCCAGCGCCGAGCGGACCGTCTACAATGAGCAGTTCTTC.

The genes are TRBV11-2 and TRBJ2-5; D not certain. Germline values: CDR1 SGHAT, CDR2 FQNNGV. Trimming cost V 1 base and J 3 bases, with 6 bases left between them. The CDR3 has 13 residues. In DNA, the CDR3 is TGTGCCAGCAGCTTAGCCAGGAAAGAGACCCAGTACTTC. This encodes CASSLARKETQYF.

The chain is built from TRBV4-1 and TRBJ2-1, with 12 bases aligning to TRBD2. This CDR3 is built from 17 residues. Germline CDR1 reads MGHRA; CDR2 reads YSYEKL. The V gene end was trimmed by 1 base and the J gene end by 9 bases; junction bases not matched to a gene: 10. The CDR3 DNA follows: TGCGCCAGCAGCCAAGCTGGCCTAGCGGGAGGGGGCGGTGAGCAGTTCTTC. Its protein is CASSQAGLAGGGGEQFF.

The chain uses TRBV19 and TRBJ1-2; 8 bases fit TRBD1. J was trimmed by 4 bases and V by 10 bases; bases with no gene match: 8. Germline V gives CDR1 LNHDA, CDR2 SQIVND (reference sequence). There are 13 residues in the CDR3. CDR3 sequence reads: CATAGQGAYGYTF. DNA for the CDR3: TGTGCCACCGCCGGACAGGGAGCCTATGGCTACACCTTC.

This chain links TRBV6-5 with TRBJ1-2, with D possibly matching TRBD1 (5 bases). V lost 7 bases, J lost 7 bases, and 13 bases lay in between. This CDR3 contains 12 residues. CDR1 and CDR2 (germline): MNHEY, SVGAGI. Here the CDR3 DNA reads TGTGCCAGCACTGGAGGGGAGGTTGGCTACACCTTC. Translation gives CASTGGEVGYTF.

This clone was detected once. The chain employs TRBV6-1 and TRBJ2-3; tentative D call: TRBD2 (5 bases). Per germline, CDR1 MNHNS and CDR2 SASEGT. The V gene lost 10 bases and the J gene lost 6 bases, with 14 bases spanning the gap. CDR3 size: 12 residues. The CDR3, as DNA: TGTGCCACGAGGGCCTTGGGGGATACGCAGTATTTT. It encodes CATRALGDTQYF.

The rearrangement uses TRBV4-1 and TRBJ2-1; D uncertain. The V and J ends lost 3 bases and 2 bases respectively, with 8 bases between them. This CDR3 comprises 14 residues. Looked up from germline, CDR1 is MGHRA and CDR2 is YSYEKL. The CDR3 sequence: CASSQLRTYNEQFF. The CDR3 DNA reads TGCGCCAGCAGCCAGCTACGCACCTACAATGAGCAGTTCTTC.

This clone is a singleton in its sample. The chain links TRBV5-1 to TRBJ2-5; 12 nucleotides match TRBD2. The CDR3 has 18 residues. Trimming removed 2 bases from V and 1 base from J; junction bases left unmatched: 9. The germline V gene has CDR1 SGHRS and CDR2 YFSETQ. The CDR3 DNA is TGCGCCAGCAGCTTTGGAGGACTAGCGGGAAGCTTCCAAGAGACCCAGTACTTC. Translating gives CASSFGGLAGSFQETQYF.